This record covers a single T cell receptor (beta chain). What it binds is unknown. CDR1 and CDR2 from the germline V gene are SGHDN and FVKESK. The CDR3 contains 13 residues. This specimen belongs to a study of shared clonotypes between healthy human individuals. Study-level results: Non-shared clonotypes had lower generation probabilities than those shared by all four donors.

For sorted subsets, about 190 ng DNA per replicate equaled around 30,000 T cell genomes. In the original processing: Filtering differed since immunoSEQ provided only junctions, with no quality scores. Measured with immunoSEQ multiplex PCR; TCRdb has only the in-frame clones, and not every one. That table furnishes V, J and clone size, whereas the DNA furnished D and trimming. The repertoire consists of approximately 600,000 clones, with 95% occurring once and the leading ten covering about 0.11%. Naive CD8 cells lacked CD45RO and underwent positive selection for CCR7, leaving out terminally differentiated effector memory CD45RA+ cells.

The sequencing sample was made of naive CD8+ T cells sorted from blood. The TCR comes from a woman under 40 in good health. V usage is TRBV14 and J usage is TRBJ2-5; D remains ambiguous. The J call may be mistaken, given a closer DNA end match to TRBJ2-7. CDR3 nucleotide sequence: TGTGCCAGCAGCCAAGGGAGCAGCTACGAGCAGTACTTC. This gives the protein CASSQGSSYEQYF.